This T cell receptor (beta chain) is from a study of regulatory T cells in long-lasting Graves disease (dated by TCRdb to about 2021). About the investigation overall: Persistent Graves' disease meant more than 5 years of antithyroid drug treatment with TSH receptor autoantibodies that stayed positive. This study used TCR sequencing and RNA sequencing of peripheral blood to compare persistent Graves' disease patients against newly diagnosed Graves' disease patients. A total of approximately 35 samples underwent TCR sequencing: around 13 from persistent and roughly 20 from newly diagnosed Graves' disease patients. Antithyroid drugs had been taken for around 9.8 years on average by persistent Graves' disease patients in the clinical cohort. The study was registered as a clinical trial and conducted in China.

Broader findings and caveats from the paper: Compared with newly diagnosed patients, persistent Graves' disease patients had lower TCR Shannon entropy and fewer highly expanded clones, which suggests clonal expansion. Preferential use of TRBV28, TRBJ1-2 and TRBJ2-5 was observed in persistent disease, whereas TRBV20-1 and TRBJ2-1 were favored in newly diagnosed disease. A larger number of public clonotypes was shared among persistent patients (more than 2,500) than among newly diagnosed patients (roughly 980). As a limitation, the authors acknowledged that the small sample size may reduce accuracy. Peripheral blood alone was examined, since thyroid tissue, which constituted the primary lesion, could not be accessed. Only the TCR beta chain was sequenced and analyzed.

In the case of this clonotype: No cognate antigen has been identified for it. No base qualities exist here, and no much larger clone lies one base off it.

The library was made by multiplex PCR. Sequencing used an Illumina HiSeq 4000. iRepertoire HTBI primers and Arm-PCR amplification of CDR3 regions were used to construct TCR beta libraries. PCR products were gel purified before sequencing. The paper's processing steps were these. Across samples, 60 to 75 TRBV and over 11 TRBJ segments were identified and used for gene usage analysis of CDR3 amino acid clonotypes. COPE and FqMerger were used to merge the filtered high-quality paired reads into contigs. BLAST was used to align contigs to the IMGT TRBV, TRBD and TRBJ reference genes, and CDR3 was defined following IMGT. Any clonotype with a frequency above 0.1% was counted as a highly expanded clone. Repertoire diversity was measured by Shannon entropy, and V-J evenness by the Gini coefficient. A clonotype found in more than one individual was treated as public. TCRdb took the public reads, trimmed them with fastp at Q25, ran MiXCR for clone calling and kept in-frame beta chains. Each CDR3 protein appears once, grouped with its most common genes and DNA. The V and J calls and clone size are TCRdb's, not the authors'. The sample table lists roughly 300,000 distinct CDR3 sequences, less than 20% of them with a count of one. The top ten clonotypes cover around 30% of the sample.

Including cysteine and phenylalanine, the CDR3 has 16 amino acids. This entry keeps only the CDR3 DNA: 48 bases, framed from base 1. From a lookup of the germline V gene (reference sequence), CDR1 and CDR2 are LNHDA and SQIVND. V trim: 3 bases; J trim: 0 bases; unmatched bases: 4. Read against the paper, the sample's time point label means: persistent/refractory GD, antithyroid drugs over 5 years with positive TRAb. For both TCR sequencing and RNA sequencing, RNA was extracted from PBMCs using TRIzol. The diagnosis of Graves' disease was made according to American Thyroid Association guidelines. Recruitment of patients was carried out at an endocrinology department in Xi'an, China. Each patient gave around 9 milliliters of peripheral blood, collected in an EDTA anticoagulant tube. Ficoll Paque Plus density gradient separation was used to isolate PBMCs, and no further T cell sorting was done. RNA quality was checked with an Agilent 2100 Bioanalyzer and agarose gel, and concentration with a NanoDrop 2000.

This TCR was sampled from a female donor with Graves disease. The rearrangement joined TRBV19 to TRBJ1-5; 8 of the junction bases match TRBD1. Here the sequenced sample was peripheral blood mononuclear cells (PBMCs), taken when the disease was refractory, from a patient treated with antithyroid drugs. The CDR3 has the sequence CASSMGQARSNQPQHF. The DNA reads TGTGCCAGTAGTATGGGACAGGCCCGTAGCAATCAGCCCCAGCATTTT.